These 5 T cell receptor beta chains were all obtained from the same sample, sequenced in a study of T cell responses to AZD1222 COVID-19 vaccine. Measured with immunoSEQ multiplex PCR; TCRdb has only the in-frame clones, and not every one. The sample shows roughly 100,000 clones, 84% of them seen only once. This specimen was peripheral blood, taken on day 0 of AZD1222 vaccination. Receptors were obtained from an adult in good health.

The chain has TRBV6-5 and TRBJ2-5, with D unclear. Deletions cut 2 bases from V and 5 bases from J, with 3 bases between. CDR3 size: 11 residues. CDR1 is MNHEY, CDR2 SVGAGI, per germline. This CDR3 reads CASSYGETQYF. CDR3 in DNA: TGTGCCAGCAGTTACGGTGAGACCCAGTACTTC.

This chain uses TRBV4-3 with TRBJ2-2; D call uncertain. The V and J ends lost 0 bases and 1 base respectively, with 6 bases between them. Germline V gene lookup returns CDR1 LGHNA and CDR2 YSLEER. This CDR3 spans 15 amino acids. This CDR3 is CASSQEEGNTGELFF. For the CDR3, the DNA is TGCGCCAGCAGCCAAGAGGAAGGGAACACCGGGGAGCTGTTTTTT.

This rearrangement joins TRBV3-1 (or the pseudogene TRBV3-2) to TRBJ1-2, with D perhaps TRBD1 (6 bases). The length of the CDR3 is 15 residues. Germline values: CDR1 LGHDT, CDR2 YNNKEL (reference sequence). V shed 2 bases and J shed 3 bases, with 13 bases lying between them. CDR3 nucleotide sequence: TGTGCCAGCAGCCAACATGGAAGACAGGACTATGGCTACACCTTC. Protein: CASSQHGRQDYGYTF.

This clone was detected only once. This chain links TRBV18 with TRBJ2-5; 7 bases map to TRBD2. CDR1 and CDR2 (germline): KGHSH, LQKENI. V was clipped by 0 bases and J by 0 bases; unmatched bases: 4. There are 16 residues in the CDR3. The CDR3 DNA reads as TGTGCCAGCTCACCACCCCCAGCGGGGAACCAAGAGACCCAGTACTTC. It specifies CASSPPPAGNQETQYF.

The J gene is TRBJ2-7, the V gene TRBV28; TRBD2 matches at 10 bases. The CDR3 runs to 14 residues. CDR1 is MDHEN, CDR2 SYDVKM, per germline. Unmatched junction bases numbered 6, after V lost 6 bases and J lost 4 bases. CDR3 sequence (DNA): TGTGCCAGCAGCGGGACTAGCGTTTTATACGAGCAGTACTTC. Translating it yields CASSGTSVLYEQYF.